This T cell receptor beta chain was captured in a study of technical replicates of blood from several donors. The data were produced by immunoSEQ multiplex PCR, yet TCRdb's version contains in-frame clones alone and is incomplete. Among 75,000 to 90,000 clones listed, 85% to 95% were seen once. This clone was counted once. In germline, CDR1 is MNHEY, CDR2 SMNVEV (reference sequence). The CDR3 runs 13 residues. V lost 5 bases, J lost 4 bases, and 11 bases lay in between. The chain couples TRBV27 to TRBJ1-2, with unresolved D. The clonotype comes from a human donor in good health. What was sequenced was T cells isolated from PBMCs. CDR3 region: CASSPQAFYGYTF. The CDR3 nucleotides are TGTGCCAGCAGTCCCCAAGCTTTCTATGGCTACACCTTC.